This T cell receptor (beta chain) was recovered during a study of T cell clonality in common variable immunodeficiency. General observations from the study: CVID subjects had higher TCRbeta clonality than healthy controls, most marked in about a third. Reportedly, TCR beta sequences from common variable immunodeficiency showed fewer deletions and N-nucleotide insertions. CVID subjects shared fewer TCRbeta clones than healthy controls did.

Here immunoSEQ multiplex PCR was the method, and the copy in TCRdb shows in-frame clones only, minus some. This sample has over 25,000 clones, each found more than once. With respect to this clone: Its antigen is undetermined. The read finishes 3 residues shy of the CDR3 end, and the germline J gene is used to complete it.

Reduced serum IgG, IgA and/or IgM plus specific antibody deficiency defined CVID. Donors gave roughly 5 to 9 ml heparinized peripheral whole blood. The ends were cut back, 0 bases at V and 4 bases at J, with 9 bases in the middle. The CDR3 extends over 14 amino acids. Germline V gives CDR1 KGHSH, CDR2 LQKENI. The chain joins TRBV18 to TRBJ2-5, with D hard to call. Input material: peripheral blood mononuclear cells. This receptor was obtained from a human donor with common variable immunodeficiency. The CDR3 here is CASSPPRQRETQYF. The covered CDR3 bases are TGTGCCAGCTCACCACCGAGGCAGCGAGAGACC.